The T cell receptor beta chain described here comes from a study of cytomegalovirus exposure and HLA in healthy donors. The V segment lost 8 bases and the J segment 8 bases; nucleotides outside the gene matches: 8. Germline V gene sequence: CDR1 MDHEN, CDR2 SYDVKM. The CDR3 consists of 13 residues. 13 Jbeta primers and 60 Vbeta primers were used for the PCR. TCRdb keeps only in-frame clones here, not all; method: immunoSEQ multiplex PCR. The sample contains 55,000 to 80,000 clones, about 66% of which appear only once. This TCR was sampled from a man aged 35 to 55 in good health and CMV-seropositive. The specimen was PBMCs. The V gene is TRBV28, the J gene TRBJ1-2; 10 bases align to TRBD1. In DNA, the CDR3 is TGTGCCAGCGAAGACAGGGGGCGGTGGGGCTACACCTTC. Encoded protein: CASEDRGRWGYTF.